This T cell receptor beta chain was recorded in a study of T cell responses to AZD1222 COVID-19 vaccine. Study as a whole: Recipients boosted at about 4 weeks or about 12 weeks are pooled.

The study, taken as a whole, reports: Sampling captured repertoires only after the peak T cell response. Clonal diversity was possibly underestimated, and the donors were mostly white British, with more females.

Regarding this clone: What it recognizes is unknown. At one of its ends the junction is not consistent with the germline gene, which may arise from a read error.

Assay: immunoSEQ multiplex PCR; the TCRdb copy retains only in-frame clones and omits some. The table shows under 150,000 clones, with approximately 92% occurring only once. The sample here was peripheral blood, taken on day 0 of AZD1222 vaccination. This receptor was taken from an adult in good health.

The CDR3 spells CASRGLAGGPLF. The CDR3 DNA reads TGTGCCAGCAGGGGACTAGCGGGAGGGCCCCTCTTC. This sequence joins TRBV7-2 and TRBJ2-1; TRBD2 agrees at 16 bases. Germline lookup yields CDR1 SGHTA and CDR2 FQGNSA. This CDR3 region has 12 residues.